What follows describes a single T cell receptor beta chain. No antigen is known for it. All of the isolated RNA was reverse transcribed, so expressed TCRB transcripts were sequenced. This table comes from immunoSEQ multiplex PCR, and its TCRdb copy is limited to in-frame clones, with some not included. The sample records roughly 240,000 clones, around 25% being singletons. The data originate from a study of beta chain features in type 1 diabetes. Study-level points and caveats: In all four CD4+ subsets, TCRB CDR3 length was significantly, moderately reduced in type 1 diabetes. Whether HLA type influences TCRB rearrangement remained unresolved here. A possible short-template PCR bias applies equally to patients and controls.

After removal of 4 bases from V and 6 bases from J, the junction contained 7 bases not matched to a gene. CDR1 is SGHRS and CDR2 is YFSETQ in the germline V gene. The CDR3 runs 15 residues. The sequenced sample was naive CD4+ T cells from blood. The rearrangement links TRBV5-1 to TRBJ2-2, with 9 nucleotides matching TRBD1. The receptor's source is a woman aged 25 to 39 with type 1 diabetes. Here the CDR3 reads CASSGTGSYAGELFF. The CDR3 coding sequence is TGCGCCAGCAGCGGGACAGGGTCTTATGCCGGGGAGCTGTTTTTT.